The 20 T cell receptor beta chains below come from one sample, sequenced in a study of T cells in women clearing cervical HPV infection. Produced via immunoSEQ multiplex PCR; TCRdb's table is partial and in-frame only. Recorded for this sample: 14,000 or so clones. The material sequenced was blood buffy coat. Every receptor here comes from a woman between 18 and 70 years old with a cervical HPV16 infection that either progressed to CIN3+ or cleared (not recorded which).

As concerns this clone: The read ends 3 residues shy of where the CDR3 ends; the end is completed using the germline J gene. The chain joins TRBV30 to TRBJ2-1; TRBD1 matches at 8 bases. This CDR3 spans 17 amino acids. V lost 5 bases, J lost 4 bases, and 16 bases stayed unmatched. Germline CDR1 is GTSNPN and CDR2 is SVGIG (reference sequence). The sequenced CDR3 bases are TGTGCCTGGGCTCGTGCCCAAGGACAGGGAGTGTACAATGAG. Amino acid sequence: CAWARAQGQGVYNE. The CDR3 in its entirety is CAWARAQGQGVYNEQFF. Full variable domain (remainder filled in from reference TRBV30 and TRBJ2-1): SQTIHQWPATLVQPVGSPLSLECTVEGTSNPNLYWYRQAAGRGLQLLFYSVGIGQISSEVPQNLSASRPQDRQFILSSKKLLLSDSGFYLCAWARAQGQGVYNEQFFGPGTRLTVL.

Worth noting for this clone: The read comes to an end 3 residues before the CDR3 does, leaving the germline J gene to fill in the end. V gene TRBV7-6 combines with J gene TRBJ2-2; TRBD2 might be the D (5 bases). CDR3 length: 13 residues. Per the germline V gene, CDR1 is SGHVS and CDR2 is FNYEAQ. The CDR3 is CASSLGLNEKLFF. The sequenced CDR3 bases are TGTGCCAGCAGCCTCGGACTCAATGAAAAG.

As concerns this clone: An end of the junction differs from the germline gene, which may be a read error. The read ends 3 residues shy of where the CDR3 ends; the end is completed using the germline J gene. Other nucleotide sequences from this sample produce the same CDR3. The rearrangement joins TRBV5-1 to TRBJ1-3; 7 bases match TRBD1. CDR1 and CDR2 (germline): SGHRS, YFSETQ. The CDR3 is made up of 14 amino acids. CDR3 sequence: CASSFQGVWDTIYF. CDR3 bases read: TGCGCCAGCAGCTTTCAGGGGGTCTGGGACACT.

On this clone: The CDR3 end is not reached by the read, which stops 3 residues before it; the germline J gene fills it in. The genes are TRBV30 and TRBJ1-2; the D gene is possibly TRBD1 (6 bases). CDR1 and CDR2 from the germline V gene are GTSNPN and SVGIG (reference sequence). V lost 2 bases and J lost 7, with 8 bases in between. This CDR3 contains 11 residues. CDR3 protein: CAWSSGVGYTF. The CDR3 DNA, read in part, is TGTGCCTGGAGTTCAGGGGTTGGC.

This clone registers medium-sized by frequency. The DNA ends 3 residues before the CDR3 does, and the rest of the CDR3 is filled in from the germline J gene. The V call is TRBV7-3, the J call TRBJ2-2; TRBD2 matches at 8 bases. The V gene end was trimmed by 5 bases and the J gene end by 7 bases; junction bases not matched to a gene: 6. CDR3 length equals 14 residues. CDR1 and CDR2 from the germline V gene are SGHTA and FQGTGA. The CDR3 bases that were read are TGTGCCAGCAGCACGGGACTAGAAAGCGGGGAG. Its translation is CASSTGLESGE. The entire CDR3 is CASSTGLESGELFF.

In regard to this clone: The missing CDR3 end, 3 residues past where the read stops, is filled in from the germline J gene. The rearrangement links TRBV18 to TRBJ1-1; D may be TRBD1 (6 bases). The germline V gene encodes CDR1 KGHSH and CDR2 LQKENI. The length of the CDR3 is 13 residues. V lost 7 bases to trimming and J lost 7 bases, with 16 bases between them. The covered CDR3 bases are TGTGCCAGCTTGGGCGGGGGGGCCCATGAA. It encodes CASLGGGAHE. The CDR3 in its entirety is CASLGGGAHEAFF.

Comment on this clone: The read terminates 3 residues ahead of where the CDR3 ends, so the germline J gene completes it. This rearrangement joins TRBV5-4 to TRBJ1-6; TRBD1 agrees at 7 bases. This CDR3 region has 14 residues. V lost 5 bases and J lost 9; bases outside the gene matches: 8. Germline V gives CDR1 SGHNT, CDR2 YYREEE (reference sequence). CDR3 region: CASSLRQGSSPLHF. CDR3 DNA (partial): TGTGCCAGCAGTCTCAGACAGGGAAGTTCACCC.

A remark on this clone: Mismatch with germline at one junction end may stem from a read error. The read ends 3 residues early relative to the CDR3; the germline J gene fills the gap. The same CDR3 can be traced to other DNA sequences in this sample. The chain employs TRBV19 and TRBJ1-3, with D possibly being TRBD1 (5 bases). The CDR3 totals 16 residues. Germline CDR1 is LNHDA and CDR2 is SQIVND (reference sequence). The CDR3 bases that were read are TGTGCCAGTAGTGCAGGGTATCGGAGCTCTGGAAACACG. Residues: CASSAGYRSSGNT. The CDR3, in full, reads CASSAGYRSSGNTIYF. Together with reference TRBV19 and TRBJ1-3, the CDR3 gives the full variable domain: DGGITQSPKYLFRKEGQNVTLSCEQNLNHDAMYWYRQDPGQGLRLIYYSQIVNDFQKGDIAEGYSVSREKKESFPLTVTSAQKNPTAFYLCASSAGYRSSGNTIYFGEGSWLTVV.

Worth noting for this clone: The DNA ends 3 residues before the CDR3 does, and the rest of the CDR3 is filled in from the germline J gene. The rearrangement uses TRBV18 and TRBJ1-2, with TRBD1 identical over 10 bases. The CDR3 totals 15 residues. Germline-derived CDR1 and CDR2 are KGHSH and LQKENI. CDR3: CASSPPGQGFYDYTF. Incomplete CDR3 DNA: TGTGCCAGCTCACCACCGGGACAGGGGTTTTACGAC.

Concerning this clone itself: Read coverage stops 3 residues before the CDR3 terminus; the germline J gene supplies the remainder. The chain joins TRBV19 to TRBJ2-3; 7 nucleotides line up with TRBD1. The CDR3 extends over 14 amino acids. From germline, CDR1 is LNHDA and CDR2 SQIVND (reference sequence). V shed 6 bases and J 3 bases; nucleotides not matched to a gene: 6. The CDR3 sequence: CASSRGLGTDTQYF. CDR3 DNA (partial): TGTGCCAGTAGCAGGGGGTTAGGTACAGATACG.

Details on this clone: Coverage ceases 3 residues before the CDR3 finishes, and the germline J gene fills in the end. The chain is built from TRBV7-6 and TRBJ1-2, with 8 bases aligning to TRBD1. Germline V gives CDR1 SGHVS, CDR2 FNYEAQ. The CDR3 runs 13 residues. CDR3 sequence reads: CASRRTGRDDYTF. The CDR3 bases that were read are TGTGCCAGCAGGAGGACAGGGCGGGACGAC.

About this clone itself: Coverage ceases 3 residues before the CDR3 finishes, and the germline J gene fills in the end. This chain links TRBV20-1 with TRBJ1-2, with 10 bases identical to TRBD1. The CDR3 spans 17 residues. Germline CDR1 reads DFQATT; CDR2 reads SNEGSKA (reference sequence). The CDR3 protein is CSAGILRDRGGTDTYTF. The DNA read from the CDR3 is TGCAGTGCTGGGATTCTCCGGGACAGGGGAGGGACAGATACC.

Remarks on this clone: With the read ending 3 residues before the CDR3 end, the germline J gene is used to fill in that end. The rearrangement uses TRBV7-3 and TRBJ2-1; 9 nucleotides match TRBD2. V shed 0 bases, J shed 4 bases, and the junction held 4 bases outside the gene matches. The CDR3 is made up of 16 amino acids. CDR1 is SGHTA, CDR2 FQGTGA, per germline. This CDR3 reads CASSLTGRGGYNEQFF. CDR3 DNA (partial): TGTGCCAGCAGCTTAACTGGGCGGGGGGGGTACAATGAG.

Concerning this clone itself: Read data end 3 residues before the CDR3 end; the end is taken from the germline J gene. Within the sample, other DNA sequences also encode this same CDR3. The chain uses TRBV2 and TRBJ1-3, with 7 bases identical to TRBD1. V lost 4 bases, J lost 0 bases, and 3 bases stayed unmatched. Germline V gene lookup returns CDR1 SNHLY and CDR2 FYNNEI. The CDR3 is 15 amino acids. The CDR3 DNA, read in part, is TGTGCCAGCAGTGCGGACAGGAGCTCTGGAAACACC. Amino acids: CASSADRSSGNT. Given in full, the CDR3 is CASSADRSSGNTIYF.

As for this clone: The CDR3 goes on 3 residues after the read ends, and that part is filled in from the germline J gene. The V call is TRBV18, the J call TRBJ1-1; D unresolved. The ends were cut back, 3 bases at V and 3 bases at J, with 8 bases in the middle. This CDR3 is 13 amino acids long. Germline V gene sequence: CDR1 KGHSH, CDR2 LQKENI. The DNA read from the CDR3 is TGTGCCAGCTCACCTCCGGTCTACACTGAA. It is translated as CASSPPVYTE. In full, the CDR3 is CASSPPVYTEAFF.

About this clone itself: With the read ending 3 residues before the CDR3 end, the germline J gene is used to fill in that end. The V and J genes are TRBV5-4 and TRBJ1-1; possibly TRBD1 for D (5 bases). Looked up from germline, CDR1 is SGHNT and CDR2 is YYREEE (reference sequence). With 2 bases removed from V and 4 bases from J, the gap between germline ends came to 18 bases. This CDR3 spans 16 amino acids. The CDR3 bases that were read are TGTGCCAGCAGCTTACCAAATTTAGGGGATATCACTGAA. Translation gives CASSLPNLGDITE. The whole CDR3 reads CASSLPNLGDITEAFF. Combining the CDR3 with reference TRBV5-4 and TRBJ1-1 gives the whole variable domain ETGVTQSPTHLIKTRGQQVTLRCSSQSGHNTVSWYQQALGQGPQFIFQYYREEENGRGNFPPRFSGLQFPNYSSELNVNALELDDSALYLCASSLPNLGDITEAFFGQGTRLTVV.

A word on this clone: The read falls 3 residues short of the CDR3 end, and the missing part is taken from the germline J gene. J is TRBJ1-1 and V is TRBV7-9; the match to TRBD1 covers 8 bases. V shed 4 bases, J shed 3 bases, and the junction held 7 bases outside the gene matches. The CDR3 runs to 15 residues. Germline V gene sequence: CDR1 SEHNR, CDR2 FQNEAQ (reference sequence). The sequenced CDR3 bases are TGTGCCAGCAGCTCCAACCGGGACAGGCACACTGAA. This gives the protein CASSSNRDRHTE. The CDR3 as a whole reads CASSSNRDRHTEAFF. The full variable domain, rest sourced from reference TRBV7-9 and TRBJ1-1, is DTGVSQNPRHKITKRGQNVTFRCDPISEHNRLYWYRQTLGQGPEFLTYFQNEAQLEKSRLLSDRFSAERPKGSFSTLEIQRTEQGDSAMYLCASSSNRDRHTEAFFGQGTRLTVV.

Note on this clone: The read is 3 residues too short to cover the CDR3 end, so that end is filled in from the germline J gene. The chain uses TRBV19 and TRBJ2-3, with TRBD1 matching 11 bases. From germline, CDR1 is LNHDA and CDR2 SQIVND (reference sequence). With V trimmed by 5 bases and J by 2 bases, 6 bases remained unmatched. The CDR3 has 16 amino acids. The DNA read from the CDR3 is TGTGCCAGTAGTCACGGACAGGGGGCGGCCACAGATACG. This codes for CASSHGQGAATDT. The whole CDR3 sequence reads CASSHGQGAATDTQYF.

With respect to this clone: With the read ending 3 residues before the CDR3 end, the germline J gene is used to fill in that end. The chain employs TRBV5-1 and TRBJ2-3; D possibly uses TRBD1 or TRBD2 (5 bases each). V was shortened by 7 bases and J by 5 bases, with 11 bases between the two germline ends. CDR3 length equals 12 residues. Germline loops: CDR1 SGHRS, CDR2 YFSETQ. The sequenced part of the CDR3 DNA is TGCGCCAGCTCCGAGGGGCGAGATACG. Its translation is CASSEGRDT. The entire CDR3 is CASSEGRDTQYF.

CDR3 bases read: TGCAGCGACTCGGCAGGGTCAACGGAGACC. This codes for CSDSAGSTET. Given in full, the CDR3 is CSDSAGSTETQYF. The V gene is TRBV29-1, the J gene TRBJ2-5, with D possibly TRBD1 on 5 matching bases. Coverage ceases 3 residues before the CDR3 finishes, and the germline J gene fills in the end. The CDR3 has 13 residues. Looked up from germline, CDR1 is SQVTM and CDR2 is ANQGSEA. V was pared by 7 bases and J by 5 bases, with 17 bases between.